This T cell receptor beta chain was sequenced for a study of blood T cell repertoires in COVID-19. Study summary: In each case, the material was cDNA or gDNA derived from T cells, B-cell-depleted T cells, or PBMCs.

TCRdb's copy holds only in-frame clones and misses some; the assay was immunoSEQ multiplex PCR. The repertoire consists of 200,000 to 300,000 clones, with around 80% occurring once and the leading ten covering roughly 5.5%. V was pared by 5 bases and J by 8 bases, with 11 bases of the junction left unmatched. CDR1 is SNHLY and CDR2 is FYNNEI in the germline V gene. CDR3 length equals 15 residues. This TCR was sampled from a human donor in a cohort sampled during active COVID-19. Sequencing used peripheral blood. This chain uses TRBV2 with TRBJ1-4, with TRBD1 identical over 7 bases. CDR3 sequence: CASSPDHTGQEKLFF. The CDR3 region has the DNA TGTGCCAGCAGTCCGGATCATACGGGACAGGAAAAACTGTTTTTT.